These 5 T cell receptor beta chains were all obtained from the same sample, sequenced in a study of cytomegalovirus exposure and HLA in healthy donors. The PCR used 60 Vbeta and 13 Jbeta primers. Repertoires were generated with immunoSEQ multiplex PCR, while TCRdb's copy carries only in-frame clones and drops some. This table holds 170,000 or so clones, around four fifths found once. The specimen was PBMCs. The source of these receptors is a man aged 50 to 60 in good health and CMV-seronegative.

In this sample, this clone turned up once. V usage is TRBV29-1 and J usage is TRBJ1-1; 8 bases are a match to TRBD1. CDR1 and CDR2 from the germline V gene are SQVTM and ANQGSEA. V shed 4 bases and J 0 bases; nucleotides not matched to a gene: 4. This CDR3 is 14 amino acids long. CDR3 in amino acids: CSVAGDRLNTEAFF. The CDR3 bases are TGCAGCGTTGCAGGGGACAGGCTGAACACTGAAGCTTTCTTT.

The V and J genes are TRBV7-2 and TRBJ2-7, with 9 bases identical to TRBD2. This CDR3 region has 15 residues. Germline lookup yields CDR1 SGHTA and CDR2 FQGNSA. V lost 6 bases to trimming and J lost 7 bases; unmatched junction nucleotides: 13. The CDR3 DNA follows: TGTGCCAGCAGTCGCCAGACTAGCGGAGTGGGGGAGCAGTACTTC. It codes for CASSRQTSGVGEQYF.

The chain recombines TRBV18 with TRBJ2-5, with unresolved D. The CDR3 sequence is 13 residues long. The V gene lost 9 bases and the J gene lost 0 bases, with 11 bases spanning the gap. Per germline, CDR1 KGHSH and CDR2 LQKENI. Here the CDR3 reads CASFREYQETQYF. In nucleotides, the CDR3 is TGTGCCAGTTTCCGCGAGTACCAAGAGACCCAGTACTTC.

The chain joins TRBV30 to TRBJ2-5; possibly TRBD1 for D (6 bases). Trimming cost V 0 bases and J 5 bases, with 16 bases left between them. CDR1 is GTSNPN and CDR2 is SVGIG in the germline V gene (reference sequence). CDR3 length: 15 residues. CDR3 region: CAWSVQGHPRETQYF. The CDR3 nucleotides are TGTGCCTGGAGTGTACAGGGACACCCCCGGGAGACCCAGTACTTC.

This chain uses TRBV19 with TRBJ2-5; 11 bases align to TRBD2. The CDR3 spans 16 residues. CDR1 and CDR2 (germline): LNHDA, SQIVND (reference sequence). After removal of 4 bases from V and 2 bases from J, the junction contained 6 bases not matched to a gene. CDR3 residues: CASSTNLAGGQETQYF. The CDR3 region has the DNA TGTGCCAGTAGTACAAATCTAGCGGGGGGACAAGAGACCCAGTACTTC.